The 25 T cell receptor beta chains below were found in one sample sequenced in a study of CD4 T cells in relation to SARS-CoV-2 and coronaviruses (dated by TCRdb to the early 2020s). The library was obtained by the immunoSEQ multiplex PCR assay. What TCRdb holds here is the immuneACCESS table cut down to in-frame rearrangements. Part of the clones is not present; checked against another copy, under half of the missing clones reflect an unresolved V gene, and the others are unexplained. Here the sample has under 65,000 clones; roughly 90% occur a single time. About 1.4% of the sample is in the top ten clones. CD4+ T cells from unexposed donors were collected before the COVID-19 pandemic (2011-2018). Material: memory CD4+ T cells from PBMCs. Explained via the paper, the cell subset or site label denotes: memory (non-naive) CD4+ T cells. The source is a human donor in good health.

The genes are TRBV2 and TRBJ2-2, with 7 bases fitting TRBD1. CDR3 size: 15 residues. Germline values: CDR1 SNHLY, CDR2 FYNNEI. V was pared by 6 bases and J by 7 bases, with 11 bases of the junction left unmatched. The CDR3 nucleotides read TGTGCCAGCAGGATCAGAGAACAGGGGTTCGGGGAGCTGTTTTTT. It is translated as CASRIREQGFGELFF.

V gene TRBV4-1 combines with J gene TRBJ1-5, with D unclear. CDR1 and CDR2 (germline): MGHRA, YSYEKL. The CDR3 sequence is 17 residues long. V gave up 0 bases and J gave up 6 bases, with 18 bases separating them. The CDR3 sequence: CASSQDTLARVSQPQHF. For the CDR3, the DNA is TGCGCCAGCAGCCAAGACACCTTGGCTCGGGTTAGTCAGCCCCAGCATTTT.

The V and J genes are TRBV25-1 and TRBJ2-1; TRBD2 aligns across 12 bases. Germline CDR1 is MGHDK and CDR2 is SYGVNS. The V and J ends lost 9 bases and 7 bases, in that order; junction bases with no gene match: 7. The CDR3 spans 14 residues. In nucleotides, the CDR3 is TGTGCCAGTCTGGGACTAGCGGGCCGGAATGAGCAGTTCTTC. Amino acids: CASLGLAGRNEQFF.

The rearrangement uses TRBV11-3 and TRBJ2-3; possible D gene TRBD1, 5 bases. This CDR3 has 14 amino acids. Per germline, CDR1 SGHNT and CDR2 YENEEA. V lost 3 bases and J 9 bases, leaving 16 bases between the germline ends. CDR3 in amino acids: CASSFSGQPGTQYF. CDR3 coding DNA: TGTGCCAGCAGCTTTTCGGGTCAACCAGGGACGCAGTATTTT.

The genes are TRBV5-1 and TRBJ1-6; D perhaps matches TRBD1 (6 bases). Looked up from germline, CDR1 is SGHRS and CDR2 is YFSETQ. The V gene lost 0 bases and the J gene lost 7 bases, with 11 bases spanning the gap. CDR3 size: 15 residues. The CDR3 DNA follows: TGCGCCAGCAGCTTGGTTCAGGGGTCGAATTCACCCCTCCACTTT. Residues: CASSLVQGSNSPLHF.

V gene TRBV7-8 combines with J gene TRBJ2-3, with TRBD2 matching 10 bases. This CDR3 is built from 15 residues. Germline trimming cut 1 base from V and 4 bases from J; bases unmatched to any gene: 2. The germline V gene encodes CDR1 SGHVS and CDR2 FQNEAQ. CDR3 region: CASSLGAGGPDTQYF. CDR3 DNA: TGTGCCAGCAGCTTAGGAGCGGGAGGGCCAGATACGCAGTATTTT.

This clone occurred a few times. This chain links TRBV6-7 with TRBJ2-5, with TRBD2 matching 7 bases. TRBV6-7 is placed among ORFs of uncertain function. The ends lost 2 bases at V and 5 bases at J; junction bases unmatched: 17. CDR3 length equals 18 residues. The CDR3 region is CASSYTLCSRESRETQYF. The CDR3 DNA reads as TGTGCCAGCAGTTACACTCTTTGTTCGCGGGAGTCGCGGGAGACCCAGTACTTC.

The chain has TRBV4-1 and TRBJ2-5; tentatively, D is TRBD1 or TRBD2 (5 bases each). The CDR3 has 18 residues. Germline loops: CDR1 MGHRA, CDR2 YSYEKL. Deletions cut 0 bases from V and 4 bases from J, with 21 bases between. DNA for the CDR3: TGCGCCAGCAGCCAAGAAAGTTCCCCCGGGACCCCGATAGAGACCCAGTACTTC. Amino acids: CASSQESSPGTPIETQYF.

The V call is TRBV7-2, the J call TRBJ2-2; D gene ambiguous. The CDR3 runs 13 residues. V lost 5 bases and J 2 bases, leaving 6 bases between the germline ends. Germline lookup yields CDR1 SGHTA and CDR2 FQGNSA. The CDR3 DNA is TGTGCCAGCAGCGGAGATAACACCGGGGAGCTGTTTTTT. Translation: CASSGDNTGELFF.

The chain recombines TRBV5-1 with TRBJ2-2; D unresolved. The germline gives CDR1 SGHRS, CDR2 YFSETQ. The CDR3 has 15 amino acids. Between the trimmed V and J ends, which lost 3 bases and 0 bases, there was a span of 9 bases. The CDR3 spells CASSSFNTNTGELFF. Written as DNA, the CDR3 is TGCGCCAGCAGCTCGTTTAACACGAACACCGGGGAGCTGTTTTTT.

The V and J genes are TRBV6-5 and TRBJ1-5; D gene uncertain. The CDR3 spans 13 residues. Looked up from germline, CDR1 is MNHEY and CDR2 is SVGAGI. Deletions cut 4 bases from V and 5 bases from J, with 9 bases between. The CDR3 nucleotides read TGTGCCAGCAGTTTGGACGGAGATCAGCCCCAGCATTTT. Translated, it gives CASSLDGDQPQHF.

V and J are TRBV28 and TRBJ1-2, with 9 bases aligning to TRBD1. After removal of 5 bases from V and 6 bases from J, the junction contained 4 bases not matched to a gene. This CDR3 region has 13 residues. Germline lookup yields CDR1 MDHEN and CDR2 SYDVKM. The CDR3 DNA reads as TGTGCCAGCAGTACGACAGGGGGTGATGGCTACACCTTC. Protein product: CASSTTGGDGYTF.

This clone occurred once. This chain's CDR3 is CASSFTDTQYF. The DNA for the CDR3 is TGTGCCAGCAGTTTCACCGATACGCAGTATTTT. The chain joins TRBV12-3 or TRBV12-4 to TRBJ2-3; D unclear. The CDR3 is 11 amino acids. Trimming took off 3 bases at V and 6 bases at J, with 4 bases between the two ends.

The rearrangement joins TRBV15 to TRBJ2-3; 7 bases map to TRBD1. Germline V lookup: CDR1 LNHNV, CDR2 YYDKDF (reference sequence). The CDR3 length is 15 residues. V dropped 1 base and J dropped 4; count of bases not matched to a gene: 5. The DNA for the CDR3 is TGTGCCACCAGCAGAGGTTTGACAGGGTCAGATACGCAGTATTTT. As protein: CATSRGLTGSDTQYF.

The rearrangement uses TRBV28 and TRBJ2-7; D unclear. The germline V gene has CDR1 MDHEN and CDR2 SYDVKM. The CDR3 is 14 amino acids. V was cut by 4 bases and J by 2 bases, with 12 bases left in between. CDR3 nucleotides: TGTGCCAGCAGTTCGGACGGACCAGCCTACGAGCAGTACTTC. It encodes CASSSDGPAYEQYF.

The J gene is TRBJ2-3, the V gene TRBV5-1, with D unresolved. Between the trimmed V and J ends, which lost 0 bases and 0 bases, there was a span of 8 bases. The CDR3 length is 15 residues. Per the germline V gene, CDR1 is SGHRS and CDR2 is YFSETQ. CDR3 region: CASSLARQSTDTQYF. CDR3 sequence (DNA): TGCGCCAGCAGCTTGGCCCGGCAGAGCACAGATACGCAGTATTTT.

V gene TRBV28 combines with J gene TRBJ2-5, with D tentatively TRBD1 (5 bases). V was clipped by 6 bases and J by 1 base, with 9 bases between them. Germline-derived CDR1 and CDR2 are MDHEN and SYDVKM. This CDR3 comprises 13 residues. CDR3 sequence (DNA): TGTGCCAGCAGGACAGACCCCCAAGAGACCCAGTACTTC. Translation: CASRTDPQETQYF.

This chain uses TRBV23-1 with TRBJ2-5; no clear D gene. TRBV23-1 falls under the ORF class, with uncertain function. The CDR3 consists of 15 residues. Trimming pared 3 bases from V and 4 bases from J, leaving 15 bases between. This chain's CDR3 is CASSHPTRWGETQYF. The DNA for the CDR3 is TGCGCCAGCAGTCACCCAACGAGATGGGGAGAGACCCAGTACTTC.

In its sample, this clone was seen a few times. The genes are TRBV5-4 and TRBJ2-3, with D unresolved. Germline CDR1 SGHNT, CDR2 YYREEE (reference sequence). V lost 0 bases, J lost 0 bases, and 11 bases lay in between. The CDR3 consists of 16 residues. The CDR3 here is CASSLVTVGSTDTQYF. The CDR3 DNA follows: TGTGCCAGCAGCTTGGTAACAGTCGGGAGCACAGATACGCAGTATTTT. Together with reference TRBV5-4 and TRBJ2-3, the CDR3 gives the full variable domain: ETGVTQSPTHLIKTRGQQVTLRCSSQSGHNTVSWYQQALGQGPQFIFQYYREEENGRGNFPPRFSGLQFPNYSSELNVNALELDDSALYLCASSLVTVGSTDTQYFGPGTRLTVL.

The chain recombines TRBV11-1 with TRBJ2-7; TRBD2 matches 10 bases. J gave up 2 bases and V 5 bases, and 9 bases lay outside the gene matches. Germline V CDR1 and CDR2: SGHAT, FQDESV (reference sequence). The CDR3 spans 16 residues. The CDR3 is CASSTPLAGVAYEQYF. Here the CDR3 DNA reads TGTGCCAGCAGCACGCCTCTAGCGGGAGTGGCCTACGAGCAGTACTTC.

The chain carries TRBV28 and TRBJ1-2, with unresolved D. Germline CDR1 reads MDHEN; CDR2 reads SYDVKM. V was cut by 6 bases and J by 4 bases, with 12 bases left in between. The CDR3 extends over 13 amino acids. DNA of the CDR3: TGTGCCAGCAGGTTGTTCTCTTCCTATGGCTACACCTTC. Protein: CASRLFSSYGYTF.

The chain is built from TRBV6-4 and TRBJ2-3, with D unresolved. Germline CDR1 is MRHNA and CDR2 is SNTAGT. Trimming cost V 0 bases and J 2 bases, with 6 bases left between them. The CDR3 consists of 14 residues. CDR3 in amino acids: CASSDSANTDTQYF. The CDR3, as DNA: TGTGCCAGCAGTGACTCCGCTAACACAGATACGCAGTATTTT.

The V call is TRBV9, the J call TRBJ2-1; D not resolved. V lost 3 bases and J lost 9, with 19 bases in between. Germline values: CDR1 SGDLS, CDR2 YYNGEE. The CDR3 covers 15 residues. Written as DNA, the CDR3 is TGTGCCAGCAGCGCGGTTCCCTCGGCCTCCAGTGAGCAGTTCTTC. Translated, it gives CASSAVPSASSEQFF.

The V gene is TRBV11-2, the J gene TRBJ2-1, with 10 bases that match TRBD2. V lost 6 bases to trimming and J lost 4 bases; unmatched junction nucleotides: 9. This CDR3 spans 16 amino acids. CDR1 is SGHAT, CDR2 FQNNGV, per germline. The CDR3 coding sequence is TGTGCCAGCAGACCAAGCGGACTAGCGGATTACAATGAGCAGTTCTTC. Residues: CASRPSGLADYNEQFF. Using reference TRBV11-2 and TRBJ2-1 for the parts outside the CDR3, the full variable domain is EAGVAQSPRYKIIEKRQSVAFWCNPISGHATLYWYQQILGQGPKLLIQFQNNGVVDDSQLPKDRFSAERLKGVDSTLKIQPAKLEDSAVYLCASRPSGLADYNEQFFGPGTRLTVL.

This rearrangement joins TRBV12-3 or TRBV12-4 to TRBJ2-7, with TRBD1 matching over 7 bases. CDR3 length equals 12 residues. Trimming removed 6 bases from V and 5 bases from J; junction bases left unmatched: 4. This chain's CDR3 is CASSLQGNEQYF. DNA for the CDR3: TGTGCCAGCAGCCTACAGGGGAACGAGCAGTACTTC.